The entry that follows covers one T cell receptor beta chain sequence. Germline CDR1 is LGHDT and CDR2 is YNNKEL (reference sequence). With V trimmed by 6 bases and J by 4 bases, 10 bases remained unmatched. CDR3 length: 17 residues. These data originate in a study of blood T cell repertoires in COVID-19. The assay was immunoSEQ multiplex PCR, and TCRdb's table has in-frame clones only and misses some. This sample carries 40,000 to 60,000 clones, over 90% of them seen once, and the ten largest clones take approximately 1%. A Seattle source enrolled patients during active infection and followed them longitudinally.

This receptor was identified in a man aged 60 to 69 with COVID-19, enrolled during active disease. The chain couples TRBV3-1 (or the pseudogene TRBV3-2) to TRBJ2-1, with 12 bases matching TRBD2. The sample comprised peripheral blood. The CDR3 sequence: CASRPSGLAGTYNEQFF. The CDR3 bases are TGTGCCAGCAGACCCTCCGGACTAGCGGGGACATACAATGAGCAGTTCTTC.